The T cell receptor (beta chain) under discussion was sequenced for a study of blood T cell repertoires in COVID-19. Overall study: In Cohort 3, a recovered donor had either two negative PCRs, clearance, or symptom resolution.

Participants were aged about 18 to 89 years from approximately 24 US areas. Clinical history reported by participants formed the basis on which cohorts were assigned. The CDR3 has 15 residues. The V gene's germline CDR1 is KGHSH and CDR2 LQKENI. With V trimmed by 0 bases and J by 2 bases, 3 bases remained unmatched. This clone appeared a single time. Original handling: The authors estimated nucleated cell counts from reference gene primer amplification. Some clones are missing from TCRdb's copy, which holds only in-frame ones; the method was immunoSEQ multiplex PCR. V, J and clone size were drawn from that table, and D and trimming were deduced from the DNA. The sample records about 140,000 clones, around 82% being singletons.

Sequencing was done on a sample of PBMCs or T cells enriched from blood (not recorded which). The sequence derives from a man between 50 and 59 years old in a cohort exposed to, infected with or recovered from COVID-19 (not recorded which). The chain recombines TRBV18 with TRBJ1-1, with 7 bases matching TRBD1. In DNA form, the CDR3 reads TGTGCCAGCTCACCACCGGGACAGATAAACACTGAAGCTTTCTTT. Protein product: CASSPPGQINTEAFF.